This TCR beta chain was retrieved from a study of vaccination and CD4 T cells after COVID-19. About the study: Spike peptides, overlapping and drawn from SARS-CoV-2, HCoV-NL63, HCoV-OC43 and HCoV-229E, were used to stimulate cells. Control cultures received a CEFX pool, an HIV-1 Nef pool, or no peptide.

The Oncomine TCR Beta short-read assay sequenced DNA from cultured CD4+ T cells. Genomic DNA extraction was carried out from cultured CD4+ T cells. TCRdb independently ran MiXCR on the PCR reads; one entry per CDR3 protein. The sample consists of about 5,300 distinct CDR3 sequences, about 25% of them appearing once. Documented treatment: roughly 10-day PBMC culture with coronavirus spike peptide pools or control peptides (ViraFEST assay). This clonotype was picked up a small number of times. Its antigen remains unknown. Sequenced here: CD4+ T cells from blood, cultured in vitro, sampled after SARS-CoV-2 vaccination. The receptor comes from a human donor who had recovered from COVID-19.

The DNA for the CDR3 is TGTGCCAGCAGGCCTACGAGTACGGGGGGTGGTGGCTACACCTTC. Translating it yields CASRPTSTGGGGYTF. The V gene is TRBV27, the J gene TRBJ1-2; D might be TRBD1 (5 bases). Germline values: CDR1 MNHEY, CDR2 SMNVEV (reference sequence). This CDR3 comprises 15 residues. Trimming pared 6 bases from V and 7 bases from J, leaving 21 bases between.